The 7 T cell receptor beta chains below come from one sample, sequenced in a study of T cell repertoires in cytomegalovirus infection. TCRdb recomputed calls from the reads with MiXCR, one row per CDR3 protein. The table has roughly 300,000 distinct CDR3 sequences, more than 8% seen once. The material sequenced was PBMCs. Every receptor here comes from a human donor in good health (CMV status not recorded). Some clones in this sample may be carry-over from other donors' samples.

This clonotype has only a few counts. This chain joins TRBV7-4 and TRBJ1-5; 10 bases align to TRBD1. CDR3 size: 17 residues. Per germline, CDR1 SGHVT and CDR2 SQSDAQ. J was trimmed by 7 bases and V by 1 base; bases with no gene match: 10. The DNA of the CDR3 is TGTGCCAGCAGCTTAGGCCGGGACAGGGGATTCGAACAGCCCCAGCATTTT. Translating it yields CASSLGRDRGFEQPQHF.

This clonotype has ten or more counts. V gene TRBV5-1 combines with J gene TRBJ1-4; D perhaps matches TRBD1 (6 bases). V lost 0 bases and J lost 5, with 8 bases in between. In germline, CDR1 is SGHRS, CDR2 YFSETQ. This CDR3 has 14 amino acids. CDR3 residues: CASSLAGANEKLFF. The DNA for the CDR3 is TGCGCCAGCAGCTTGGCAGGGGCGAATGAAAAACTGTTTTTT.

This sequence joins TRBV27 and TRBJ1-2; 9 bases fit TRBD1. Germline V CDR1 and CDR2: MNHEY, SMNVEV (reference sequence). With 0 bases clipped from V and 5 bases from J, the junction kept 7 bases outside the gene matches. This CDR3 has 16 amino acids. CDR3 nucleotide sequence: TGTGCCAGCAGTTTATCTCCCGGGACAGGGCCTTATGGCTACACCTTC. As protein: CASSLSPGTGPYGYTF.

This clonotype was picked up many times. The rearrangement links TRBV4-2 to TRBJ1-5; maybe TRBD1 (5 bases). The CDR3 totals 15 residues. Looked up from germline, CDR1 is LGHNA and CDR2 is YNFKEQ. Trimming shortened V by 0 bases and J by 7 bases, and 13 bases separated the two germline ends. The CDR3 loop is CASSQEQGLGQPQHF. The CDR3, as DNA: TGTGCCAGCAGCCAAGAGCAGGGATTGGGGCAGCCCCAGCATTTT.

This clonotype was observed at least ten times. In nucleotides, the CDR3 is TGCGCCAGCAGACTAAAACCCGGGACTAGCGGGGTGAGCTCCTACAATGAGCAGTTCTTC. Translating gives CASRLKPGTSGVSSYNEQFF. The chain joins TRBV5-1 to TRBJ2-1; 13 positions match TRBD2. There are 20 residues in the CDR3. Germline-derived CDR1 and CDR2 are SGHRS and YFSETQ. The trim removed 5 bases at V and 0 bases at J, leaving 14 bases unmatched.

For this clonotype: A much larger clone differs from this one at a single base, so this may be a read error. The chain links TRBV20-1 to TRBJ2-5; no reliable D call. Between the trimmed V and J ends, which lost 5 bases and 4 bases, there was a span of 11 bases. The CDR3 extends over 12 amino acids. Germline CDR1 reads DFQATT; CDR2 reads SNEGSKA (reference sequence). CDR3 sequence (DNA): TGCAGTGCTGCGGCCAGGACAGAGACCCAGTACTTC. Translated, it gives CSAAARTETQYF.

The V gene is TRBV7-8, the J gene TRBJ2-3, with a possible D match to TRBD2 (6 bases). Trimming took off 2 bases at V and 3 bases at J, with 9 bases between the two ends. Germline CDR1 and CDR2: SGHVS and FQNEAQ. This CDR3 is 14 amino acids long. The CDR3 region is CASSLLATTDTQYF. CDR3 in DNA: TGTGCCAGCAGCTTACTAGCGACGACAGATACGCAGTATTTT.